This T cell receptor (beta chain) was found in a study of blood T cells in healthy people across ages. This CDR3 is built from 17 residues. CDR1 and CDR2 (germline): SGHRS, YFSETQ. Trimming removed 1 base at V and 4 bases at J, with 20 bases between. Primers used in a second PCR of roughly 7 to 11 cycles were a sample-barcoded 5' primer and a J-beta primer mix. Each CDR3 protein is one row after TCRdb ran MiXCR on the 5' RACE reads. The profile shows hundreds of thousands of distinct CDR3 sequences, about 48% of them singletons. Sequencing used blood. The chain is built from TRBV5-1 and TRBJ2-5; possible D gene TRBD2, 6 bases. The receptor comes from an elderly man in good health. CDR3 sequence: CASSLFPGTQARETQYF. As DNA, the CDR3 is TGCGCCAGCAGCTTGTTCCCCGGGACTCAAGCGAGAGAGACCCAGTACTTC. Full variable domain (missing parts from reference TRBV5-1 and TRBJ2-5): KAGVTQTPRYLIKTRGQQVTLSCSPISGHRSVSWYQQTPGQGLQFLFEYFSETQRNKGNFPGRFSGRQFSNSRSEMNVSTLELGDSALYLCASSLFPGTQARETQYFGPGTRLLVL.